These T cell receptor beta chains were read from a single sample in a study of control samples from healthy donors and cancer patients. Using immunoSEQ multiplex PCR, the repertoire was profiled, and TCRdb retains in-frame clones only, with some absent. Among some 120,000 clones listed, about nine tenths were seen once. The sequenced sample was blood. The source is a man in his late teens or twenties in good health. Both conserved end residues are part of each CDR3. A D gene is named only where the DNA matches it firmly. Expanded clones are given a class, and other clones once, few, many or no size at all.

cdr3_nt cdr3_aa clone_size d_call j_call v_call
TGCAGTGGGCCGAGAGGAAATGAGCAGTTCTTC CSGPRGNEQFF - - TRBJ2-1 TRBV20-1
TGTGCCAGCAGCTTACCTCAATCCACTGGAAACACCATATATTTT CASSLPQSTGNTIYF - - TRBJ1-3 TRBV5-4
TGTGCCAGCAGCTTGGAGACAGCCTCCTACGAGCAGTACTTC CASSLETASYEQYF - - TRBJ2-7 TRBV13
TGTGCCAGCAGTGACGACCAGGATCCCTACAATGAGCAGTTCTTC CASSDDQDPYNEQFF - - TRBJ2-1 TRBV6-1
TGTGCCAGCAGTGAAGCCGGGACAGGGATTTCACCCCTCCACTTT CASSEAGTGISPLHF - TRBD1 TRBJ1-6 TRBV2
TGTGCCAGCAGGGGGGCGGGCTACAATGAGCAGTTCTTC CASRGAGYNEQFF - - TRBJ2-1 TRBV7-9
TGTGCCAGCAGCACCAGCCCCAATCAGCCCCAGCATTTT CASSTSPNQPQHF few - TRBJ1-5 TRBV7-2
TGCGCCAGCAGCTTGTATACGGCGGCAGATACGCAGTATTTT CASSLYTAADTQYF - - TRBJ2-3 TRBV5-1
TGTGCCAGCAGCGCCCGACAGGTATTGAACACTGAAGCTTTCTTT CASSARQVLNTEAFF - - TRBJ1-1 TRBV3-1/TRBV3-2
TGTGCCAGCAGCGCCCAGACAGGAAACACCGGGGAGCTGTTTTTT CASSAQTGNTGELFF - - TRBJ2-2 TRBV28
TGTGCCAGCCGAAGGAAGAATGGCACTGAAGCTTTCTTT CASRRKNGTEAFF - - TRBJ1-1 TRBV27
TGTGCCAGCATCCCGACAGGCTCTGGAGAGACCCAGTACTTC CASIPTGSGETQYF - - TRBJ2-5 TRBV6-5
TGTGCCAGCAGTTACTCGCCTACTAGCACAGATACGCAGTATTTT CASSYSPTSTDTQYF - - TRBJ2-3 TRBV6-5
TGTGCCAGCAGCCATGGGACAGACTATGGCTACACCTTC CASSHGTDYGYTF - TRBD1 TRBJ1-2 TRBV14
TGTGCCAGCAGCGTCGGAGCCACTGAAGCTTTCTTT CASSVGATEAFF - - TRBJ1-1 TRBV5-5
TGTGCCAGCAGCCAGGGGGCGGCTAATGAAAAACTGTTTTTT CASSQGAANEKLFF - TRBD1 TRBJ1-4 TRBV7-9
TGTGCCAGCAGCTCGAAGACTCCATCTAACACAGATACGCAGTATTTT CASSSKTPSNTDTQYF - - TRBJ2-3 TRBV3-1/TRBV3-2
TGTGCCAGCAGTGAAGGTCAGGGTGGATATCAGCCCCAGCATTTT CASSEGQGGYQPQHF - - TRBJ1-5 TRBV2
TGCGCCAGCAGCGTTAGACAGGGGTCGGGCTACGAGCAGTACTTC CASSVRQGSGYEQYF once TRBD1 TRBJ2-7 TRBV4-1
TGTGCCACCCGGGACTCGGATAGCGAAAAACTGTTTTTT CATRDSDSEKLFF - - TRBJ1-4 TRBV15
TGTGTCAGCTCACCGGGACAGGGAGAACAGTACTTC CVSSPGQGEQYF - TRBD1 TRBJ2-7 TRBV18
TGCGCCAGCAGCCCCGGCGGATTGGGTAATACGCAGTATTTT CASSPGGLGNTQYF - - TRBJ2-3 TRBV4-3
TGTGCCTGGAGTGTACGATTTTTCCAGGGGAGCACAGATACGCAGTATTTT CAWSVRFFQGSTDTQYF - - TRBJ2-3 TRBV30
TGTGCCAGCAGCTTAGCTTTGCCCGGTACGCAGTATTTT CASSLALPGTQYF - - TRBJ2-3 TRBV7-9
TGTGCCAGCACCCCTCCATGGTCACTAGCGGGGGACATCACAGATACGCAGTATTTT CASTPPWSLAGDITDTQYF - TRBD2 TRBJ2-3 TRBV2
TGTGCCAGCAGCCGTGGACAGGGTGGCCAGCCCCAGCATTTT CASSRGQGGQPQHF once TRBD1 TRBJ1-5 TRBV7-2
TGTGCCAGCAGTGAATCAAGGGGGAACACTGAAGCTTTCTTT CASSESRGNTEAFF - - TRBJ1-1 TRBV6-1
TGCGCCAGCAGCCGGGACAGGGGGACCGGGGAGCTGTTTTTT CASSRDRGTGELFF once TRBD1 TRBJ2-2 TRBV4-1
TGTGCCAGCAGCTATACCGGGGCCCACTATGGCTACACCTTC CASSYTGAHYGYTF - - TRBJ1-2 TRBV5-4
TGTGCCTGGAGTACTCAGGGAAAGGGGACTGAAGCTTTCTTT CAWSTQGKGTEAFF - - TRBJ1-1 TRBV30
TGCAGCACCGGACAGGTGTACCAAGAGACCCAGTACTTC CSTGQVYQETQYF - TRBD1 TRBJ2-5 TRBV29-1
TGTGCCAGCAGCGTAGGAGCGCAAGGTCCGCCGGGGCGAACCGGGGAGCTGTTTTTT CASSVGAQGPPGRTGELFF - - TRBJ2-2 TRBV9
TGTGCCAGCAGCGTGGGCCCGGCTTTATACAATCAGCCCCAGCATTTT CASSVGPALYNQPQHF - - TRBJ1-5 TRBV9
TGTGCCAGCAGTTACCGAAAAACAGTGAACACTGAAGCTTTCTTT CASSYRKTVNTEAFF once - TRBJ1-1 TRBV6-2/TRBV6-3
TGTGCCAGCTCACCACCGGCCAGCGGGATTCCATATGAGCAGTTCTTC CASSPPASGIPYEQFF - TRBD2 TRBJ2-1 TRBV18
TGTGCCAGTAGGAGAACGGGGGGGTATGGCTACACCTTC CASRRTGGYGYTF - - TRBJ1-2 TRBV19
TGTGCCAGTAGTAAATTGCTGGGACTAGCGGTCGCAGATACGCAGTATTTT CASSKLLGLAVADTQYF - TRBD2 TRBJ2-3 TRBV19
TGTGCCAGCAGCGTTTACCCGACGGGGGACGCGGAGCAGTTCTTC CASSVYPTGDAEQFF once - TRBJ2-1 TRBV9
TGTGCCAGCAGCCTTCGGCCGGAAGCTTTCTTT CASSLRPEAFF - - TRBJ1-1 TRBV2
TGTGCCAGCAGTCCGAACCCGACTAGCGGGAGGGCTACAGCCCTTGAGCAGTTCTTC CASSPNPTSGRATALEQFF - TRBD2 TRBJ2-1 TRBV28
TGTGCCAGCAGCCCCGAAAACAGTCGTGAGACCCAGTACTTC CASSPENSRETQYF - - TRBJ2-5 TRBV7-3
TGTGCCAGCAGCGCACAGGTTCCTCAAGAGACCCAGTACTTC CASSAQVPQETQYF - - TRBJ2-5 TRBV7-9
TGTGCCAGCAGCACCGAAGGAGGGGAAGCTTTCTTT CASSTEGGEAFF - - TRBJ1-1 TRBV21-1
TGCGCCAGCAGCCTGGAGGGGGCTAGCAATCAGCCCCAGCATTTT CASSLEGASNQPQHF - TRBD1 TRBJ1-5 TRBV5-1
TGTGCCAGCAGGGCGAGGGGCAATCAGCCCCAGCATTTT CASRARGNQPQHF once - TRBJ1-5 TRBV6-5
TGTGCCAGCAGTCCACCCGGGCCTGGCGAGCAGTACTTC CASSPPGPGEQYF - - TRBJ2-7 TRBV12-3/TRBV12-4
TGTGCCAGCAGTACCACCGGCGGGAGGGCAGAGACCCAGTACTTC CASSTTGGRAETQYF - TRBD2 TRBJ2-5 TRBV6-5
TGTGCCAGCAGCGCGGTGGGACAGGGGAATGGACGGCAGTTCTTC CASSAVGQGNGRQFF - TRBD1 TRBJ2-1 TRBV9
TGTGCCAGCAACCCCCTGGTGGCCTACAATGAGCAGTTCTTC CASNPLVAYNEQFF - - TRBJ2-1 TRBV7-9
TGTGCCAGCAGTTATTGGGACCACGAGTACCAAGAGACCCAGTACTTC CASSYWDHEYQETQYF - - TRBJ2-5 TRBV6-5
TGTGCCACCAGTAGAGGTATCGGGGAGCTGTTTTTT CATSRGIGELFF - - TRBJ2-2 TRBV24-1
TGTGCCAGCACGGGGGGGATAGATACGCAGTATTTT CASTGGIDTQYF - TRBD2 TRBJ2-3 TRBV5-4
TGTGCCAGCAGTCGGGACCGCGGCTACACCTTC CASSRDRGYTF - - TRBJ1-2 TRBV3-1/TRBV3-2
TGCAGCGTCAGACCGGGACAGGGTTACGGCTACACCTTC CSVRPGQGYGYTF - TRBD1 TRBJ1-2 TRBV29-1
TGTGCCAGCAGCGTAGTTCCGAATCAGCCCCAGCATTTT CASSVVPNQPQHF - - TRBJ1-5 TRBV9
TGTGCCAGCAGTGAAGCTTACAGGGTGAGAACTCGCTTC CASSEAYRVRTRF - - TRBJ1-2 TRBV6-1
TGCGCCAGCAGCCGGGACAGGGCTGCTGAGCAGTTCTTC CASSRDRAAEQFF - TRBD1 TRBJ2-1 TRBV5-1
TGTGCCAGCAGCCGATCCCGAAATCAGCCCCAGCATTTT CASSRSRNQPQHF once - TRBJ1-5 TRBV2
TGTGCCAGCAGCGTAGAGAGTCCCTACAATGAGCAGTTCTTC CASSVESPYNEQFF - - TRBJ2-1 TRBV9